This passage covers 23 T cell receptor beta chains from one sample sequenced in a study of molecular identifiers for immune sequencing clone quantification. TCRdb reprocessed the PCR reads via MiXCR and lists one record per CDR3 protein. The sample lists approximately 630,000 distinct CDR3 sequences, about 25% seen once, with about 0.8% in the top ten. The sequenced material came from naive CD8+ T cells from blood, with Jurkat cell RNA spiked in. As to subset: FACS-sorted CD8+CD4-CCR7+CD45RA+ naive T cells. These receptors were taken from a human donor in good health. Some libraries in this study had Jurkat cell RNA spiked in.

This clonotype was seen at least ten times. The chain joins TRBV29-1 to TRBJ1-5; maybe TRBD1 (5 bases). This CDR3 contains 13 residues. The V gene's germline CDR1 is SQVTM and CDR2 ANQGSEA. V lost 8 bases, J lost 6 bases, and 17 bases lay in between. The CDR3 protein is CSTAQGLGQPQHF. The CDR3 DNA is TGCAGCACCGCGCAGGGCTTGGGTCAGCCCCAGCATTTT.

This clonotype has just a few counts. Being one base from a much bigger clone, this may be a read error. This chain joins TRBV3-1 and TRBJ1-5; the D gene is possibly TRBD1 (6 bases). Germline V CDR1 and CDR2: LGHDT, YNNKEL (reference sequence). The CDR3 extends over 18 amino acids. The CDR3 nucleotides are TGTGCCAGCAGCCAAGCAGGGGAGAGTAGCGTAAGCAAACAGCCCCAGCATTTT. As protein: CASSQAGESSVSKQPQHF. Full variable domain (remainder filled in from reference TRBV3-1 and TRBJ1-5): DTAVSQTPKYLVTQMGNDKSIKCEQNLGHDTMYWYKQDSKKFLKIMFSYNNKELIINETVPNRFSPKSPDKAHLNLHINSLELGDSAVYFCASSQAGESSVSKQPQHFGDGTRLSIL.

This clonotype was observed a few times. This chain's CDR3 is CASSPKGFTDTQYF. The CDR3 coding sequence is TGTGCCAGCAGCCCCAAGGGCTTCACAGATACGCAGTATTTT. The chain is built from TRBV9 and TRBJ2-3; D gene ambiguous. Trimming left V 4 bases short and J 2 bases short, with 11 bases between. Looked up from germline, CDR1 is SGDLS and CDR2 is YYNGEE. The CDR3 is made up of 14 amino acids.

This clonotype was observed at least ten times. J is TRBJ2-7 and V is TRBV2; D is ambiguous. The germline CDR1 and CDR2 sequences are SNHLY and FYNNEI. V was clipped by 8 bases and J by 3 bases, with 17 bases between them. The CDR3 contains 14 residues. The CDR3 protein is CASSPQVLHYEQYF. In DNA form, the CDR3 reads TGTGCCAGCTCCCCTCAAGTGCTACACTACGAGCAGTACTTC. Combining the CDR3 with reference TRBV2 and TRBJ2-7 gives the whole variable domain EPEVTQTPSHQVTQMGQEVILRCVPISNHLYFYWYRQILGQKVEFLVSFYNNEISEKSEIFDDQFSVERPDGSNFTLKIRSTKLEDSAMYFCASSPQVLHYEQYFGPGTRLTVT.

This clonotype has only a few counts. CDR3 coding DNA: TGTGCCAGCAGCGTGTCGGGACTAGTCTACAATGAGCAGTTCTTC. Its translation: CASSVSGLVYNEQFF. The chain recombines TRBV9 with TRBJ2-1, with TRBD2 identical over 8 bases. V shed 2 bases and J 3 bases; nucleotides not matched to a gene: 4. Germline values: CDR1 SGDLS, CDR2 YYNGEE. There are 15 residues in the CDR3.

This clonotype was picked up a small number of times. J is TRBJ2-1 and V is TRBV7-7, with TRBD1 identical over 10 bases. The CDR3 covers 17 residues. V shed 1 base and J 7 bases; nucleotides not matched to a gene: 10. Germline V gene lookup returns CDR1 SSHAT and CDR2 FNYEAQ (reference sequence). The CDR3 DNA reads TGTGCCAGCAGCTTAGAACTGGGGACAGGGGAATTAAATGAGCAGTTCTTC. This gives the protein CASSLELGTGELNEQFF.

This clonotype was seen repeatedly, ten times or more. The chain uses TRBV6-2 or TRBV6-3 and TRBJ2-2, with unresolved D. V shed 2 bases and J shed 6 bases, with 7 bases lying between them. Germline CDR1 and CDR2: MNHEY and SVGEGT. The CDR3 contains 13 residues. CDR3 nucleotides: TGTGCCAGCAGTTACCTATGGTCCGGGGAGCTGTTTTTT. Translated: CASSYLWSGELFF.

This clonotype was recorded once. The junction differs from germline at one of its ends, possibly a read error. This rearrangement joins TRBV7-9 to TRBJ1-1; weak D call: TRBD1 (6 bases). Germline V gives CDR1 SEHNR, CDR2 FQNEAQ (reference sequence). The CDR3 runs 15 residues. CDR3 DNA sequence: TGTGCCAGCAGCTTAATTCCAGGGGCGGACACTGGAGCTTTCTTT. Translated: CASSLIPGADTGAFF.

This clonotype was counted only a few times. This chain links TRBV20-1 with TRBJ2-3, with 7 bases aligning to TRBD1. This CDR3 has 16 amino acids. CDR1 DFQATT and CDR2 SNEGSKA come from the germline V gene (reference sequence). Losses at the gene ends were 1 base for V and 4 bases for J; bases not matched to a gene: 11. The CDR3 loop reads CSARGGTVMGADTQYF. CDR3 nucleotides: TGCAGTGCTAGAGGGGGGACAGTGATGGGGGCAGATACGCAGTATTTT.

This clonotype was recorded at least ten times. The genes are TRBV28 and TRBJ2-7, with D hard to call. V lost 7 bases and J 5 bases, leaving 15 bases between the germline ends. Germline V lookup: CDR1 MDHEN, CDR2 SYDVKM. This CDR3 is 13 amino acids long. CDR3 coding DNA: TGTGCCAGCACTTGGTCCGGTCGTGACGAGCAGTACTTC. It encodes CASTWSGRDEQYF.

As for this clonotype: The missing conserved phenylalanine or tryptophan at the end of this CDR3 makes a read error likely. The chain carries TRBV27 and TRBJ2-7; TRBD1 agrees at 7 bases. Germline values: CDR1 MNHEY, CDR2 SMNVEV (reference sequence). The CDR3 runs 13 residues. J lost 4 bases, V lost 5 bases, and 5 bases had no gene match. This chain's CDR3 is CASSAYRGYEQYI. The CDR3 DNA reads TGTGCCAGCAGTGCATACAGGGGTTACGAGCAGTACATC.

This clonotype was counted ten times or more. The chain combines TRBV7-9 with TRBJ1-4; D ambiguous. This CDR3 is 16 amino acids long. Deletions cut 2 bases from V and 6 bases from J, with 16 bases between. Germline V lookup: CDR1 SEHNR, CDR2 FQNEAQ (reference sequence). CDR3 sequence (DNA): TGTGCCAGCAGCTTACCTAGTAAGGGTCCGGATGAAAAACTGTTTTTT. It translates to CASSLPSKGPDEKLFF.

This clonotype was seen only a few times. The V gene is TRBV24-1, the J gene TRBJ2-5; D might be TRBD2 (6 bases). Germline lookup yields CDR1 KGHDR and CDR2 SFDVKD. V lost 9 bases, J lost 1 base, and 20 bases lay in between. The CDR3 has 16 amino acids. CDR3 protein: CATAAGRNGIQETQYF. In DNA, the CDR3 is TGTGCCACCGCAGCAGGGAGGAACGGTATCCAAGAGACCCAGTACTTC.

Note on this clonotype: A read error may be the cause here, since a much bigger clone is one base away. The CDR3 sequence is CASSLDPGTGSGNTIYF. The CDR3, as DNA: TGCGCCAGCAGCCTAGACCCAGGGACAGGGAGTGGAAACACCATATATTTT. This chain uses TRBV4-3 with TRBJ1-3; 9 bases are shared with TRBD1. Germline V gene sequence: CDR1 LGHNA, CDR2 YSLEER. The CDR3 is made up of 17 amino acids. The trim removed 4 bases at V and 3 bases at J, leaving 10 bases unmatched.

This clonotype was seen ten or more times. The chain couples TRBV14 to TRBJ2-3; 10 bases fit TRBD2. In germline, CDR1 is SGHDN, CDR2 FVKESK. V shed 2 bases, J shed 2 bases, and the junction held 1 base outside the gene matches. The CDR3 covers 15 residues. CDR3 coding DNA: TGTGCCAGCAGCCAACTAGCGGGAGCCACAGATACGCAGTATTTT. Protein sequence: CASSQLAGATDTQYF. The whole variable domain, remainder taken from reference TRBV14 and TRBJ2-3, is EAGVTQFPSHSVIEKGQTVTLRCDPISGHDNLYWYRRVMGKEIKFLLHFVKESKQDESGMPNNRFLAERTGGTYSTLKVQPAELEDSGVYFCASSQLAGATDTQYFGPGTRLTVL.

V is TRBV11-2 and J is TRBJ2-2; 7 bases align to TRBD2. Unmatched junction bases numbered 3, after V lost 5 bases and J lost 6 bases. CDR3 length: 13 residues. In germline, CDR1 is SGHAT, CDR2 FQNNGV. CDR3 bases: TGTGCCAGCAGCCTGACTAGCCCCGGGGAGCTGTTTTTT. It encodes CASSLTSPGELFF. Full variable domain (missing parts from reference TRBV11-2 and TRBJ2-2): EAGVAQSPRYKIIEKRQSVAFWCNPISGHATLYWYQQILGQGPKLLIQFQNNGVVDDSQLPKDRFSAERLKGVDSTLKIQPAKLEDSAVYLCASSLTSPGELFFGEGSRLTVL.

With respect to this clonotype: A read error is likely, as this CDR3 ends without the conserved phenylalanine or tryptophan. The genes are TRBV12-3 or TRBV12-4 and TRBJ1-5, with D perhaps matching TRBD1 (6 bases). The CDR3 is 12 residues long. Between the trimmed V and J ends, which lost 5 bases and 9 bases, there was a span of 11 bases. The CDR3 sequence is CASSLGGGPQHV. Here the CDR3 DNA reads TGTGCCAGCAGTCTAGGGGGGGGGCCCCAGCATGTT.

This clonotype was picked up many times. The genes are TRBV7-2 and TRBJ2-3, with D possibly matching TRBD1 (7 bases). CDR1 is SGHTA and CDR2 is FQGNSA in the germline V gene. The CDR3 sequence is 17 residues long. V lost 5 bases, J lost 2 bases, and 20 bases lay in between. The DNA for the CDR3 is TGTGCCAGCAGCACGATCCCAGGGGGGAGTTTCACAGATACGCAGTATTTT. Protein sequence: CASSTIPGGSFTDTQYF.

This clonotype was recorded at least ten times. V gene TRBV7-8 combines with J gene TRBJ2-3; D is unclear. The germline V gene has CDR1 SGHVS and CDR2 FQNEAQ. The CDR3 length is 11 residues. With 5 bases removed from V and 10 bases from J, the gap between germline ends came to 10 bases. The CDR3 region has the DNA TGTGCCAGCAGCGTTGGATTGTCGCAGTATTTT. Residues: CASSVGLSQYF.

This clonotype has a count of ten or more. The chain employs TRBV7-6 and TRBJ2-4, with D perhaps assigned TRBD1 or TRBD2 (6 bases each). The germline CDR1 and CDR2 sequences are SGHVS and FNYEAQ. The V end was cut by 5 bases, the J end by 7 bases, with 18 bases between. The CDR3 has 15 amino acids. The CDR3 coding sequence is TGTGCCAGCAGCCCAGTAGGGGGGCGGGCGAACATTCAGTACTTC. Its protein is CASSPVGGRANIQYF. The whole variable domain, filled in from reference TRBV7-6 and TRBJ2-4, reads GAGVSQSPRYKVTKRGQDVALRCDPISGHVSLYWYRQALGQGPEFLTYFNYEAQQDKSGLPNDRFSAERPEGSISTLTIQRTEQRDSAMYRCASSPVGGRANIQYFGAGTRLSVL.

At least ten counts were recorded for this clonotype. This sequence joins TRBV9 and TRBJ2-3; 10 nucleotides agree with TRBD2. Trimming at V came to 3 bases and at J to 1 base, leaving 2 bases not matched to a gene. CDR3 length equals 15 residues. Germline V gene sequence: CDR1 SGDLS, CDR2 YYNGEE. Written as DNA, the CDR3 is TGTGCCAGCAGCGCCGGGACTAGCGGCACAGATACGCAGTATTTT. Protein product: CASSAGTSGTDTQYF.

This clonotype was observed a handful of times. The V and J genes are TRBV5-6 and TRBJ1-1; the D gene is possibly TRBD1 (5 bases). V was pared by 3 bases and J by 0 bases, with 12 bases between. Looked up from germline, CDR1 is SGHDT and CDR2 is YYEEEE. CDR3 size: 15 residues. The CDR3 DNA is TGTGCCAGCAGCTATTGGACAACCATGAACACTGAAGCTTTCTTT. Amino acids: CASSYWTTMNTEAFF. The complete variable domain, with remaining parts taken from reference TRBV5-6 and TRBJ1-1, reads DAGVTQSPTHLIKTRGQQVTLRCSPKSGHDTVSWYQQALGQGPQFIFQYYEEEERQRGNFPDRFSGHQFPNYSSELNVNALLLGDSALYLCASSYWTTMNTEAFFGQGTRLTVV.

The table lists this clonotype with many counts. The V gene is TRBV7-2, the J gene TRBJ2-1; 8 bases agree with TRBD2. Germline trimming cut 5 bases from V and 7 bases from J; bases unmatched to any gene: 7. The CDR3 loop spans 14 amino acids. CDR1 is SGHTA and CDR2 is FQGNSA in the germline V gene. The CDR3 DNA is TGTGCCAGCAGCATTCCGGGACTAGAAAATGAGCAGTTCTTC. It specifies CASSIPGLENEQFF.